The clone carrying this T cell receptor beta chain was counted ten times or more. The antigen is not known. Per the germline V gene, CDR1 is SGHAT and CDR2 is FQNNGV. V was trimmed by 6 bases and J by 1 base, leaving 1 base between them. The CDR3 is made up of 10 amino acids. Time point described: pre-sensitization, week 0. Treatment noted: therapeutic diphenylcyclopropenone sensitization with weekly scalp DPC. Drawing of blood took place ahead of applying each patch test. This sample was taken from a study of human T cells and chemical hapten exposure. TCRdb used MiXCR to reprocess the RACE reads, holding one entry per CDR3 protein. Among 100,000 to 150,000 distinct CDR3 sequences, roughly 14% were seen once, and the ten largest hold 2.5% to 3%. Regarding the study as a whole: High-frequency TCRs, those above 1 in 1000, stayed the same after DPC sensitization.

The J gene is TRBJ2-7, the V gene TRBV11-2; D gene uncertain. The material sequenced was whole blood, taken in connection with sensitization to the hapten diphenylcyclopropenone (DPC). The TCR originated in a woman aged 18 to 35 with alopecia areata. Some clones in this sample may be carry-over from other donors' samples. The CDR3 region has the DNA TGTGCCAGCAGTTCCTACGAGCAGTACTTC. Translated: CASSSYEQYF.